The 25 T cell receptor beta chains reported below all come from one sample, sequenced in a study of T cells in Graves' hyperthyroidism and ophthalmopathy (dated by TCRdb to about 2019). Libraries came from multiplex PCR. Sequencer: Illumina HiSeq 2000. The TCR beta CDR3 regions were amplified from RNA transcripts. A first-round RT-PCR of the TCR CDR3 used the HTBI primer set with the Qiagen OneStep RT-PCR kit. TCRdb reprocessed the public reads (quality trimming at Q25 with fastp, clone calling with MiXCR) and kept in-frame beta chains. Each CDR3 protein appears once, grouped with its most common genes and DNA. The sample table holds about 400,000 distinct CDR3 sequences, of which about 15% were seen once. Together, the top ten hold approximately 32% of the sample. The sequencing sample was made of blood. All receptors derive from a woman in her twenties or thirties with Graves' hyperthyroidism.

V gene TRBV29-1 combines with J gene TRBJ2-1, with 8 bases identical to TRBD2. Looked up from germline, CDR1 is SQVTM and CDR2 is ANQGSEA. This CDR3 comprises 14 residues. The V and J ends lost 4 bases and 0 bases, in that order; junction bases with no gene match: 2. The CDR3 protein is CSVGSGSSYNEQFF. Here the CDR3 DNA reads TGCAGCGTTGGCAGCGGGAGCTCCTACAATGAGCAGTTCTTC.

The chain is built from TRBV7-6 and TRBJ2-2, with TRBD2 matching over 10 bases. The CDR3 extends over 17 amino acids. The ends lost 1 base at V and 6 bases at J; junction bases unmatched: 8. Germline CDR1 and CDR2: SGHVS and FNYEAQ. The CDR3 loop is CASSLELAGASAGELFF. The DNA of the CDR3 is TGTGCCAGCAGCTTAGAGCTAGCGGGAGCTTCCGCCGGGGAGCTGTTTTTT.

Ten or more counts support this clonotype. This chain joins TRBV28 and TRBJ1-5, with D perhaps TRBD1 (6 bases). Germline V gene data show CDR1 as MDHEN and CDR2 as SYDVKM. Trimming removed 4 bases at V and 4 bases at J, with 14 bases between. The length of the CDR3 is 15 residues. The DNA for the CDR3 is TGTGCCAGCAGTTCACAGGGAGTCCTTAATCAGCCCCAGCATTTT. Protein product: CASSSQGVLNQPQHF.

The chain employs TRBV20-1 and TRBJ1-2, with D unclear. Looked up from germline, CDR1 is DFQATT and CDR2 is SNEGSKA (reference sequence). CDR3 length equals 12 residues. Trimming pared 3 bases from V and 2 bases from J, leaving 7 bases between. CDR3 in amino acids: CSARTENYGYTF. CDR3 in DNA: TGCAGTGCTAGGACGGAGAACTATGGCTACACCTTC.

There are many counts of this clonotype. The rearrangement uses TRBV12-3 or TRBV12-4 and TRBJ2-1, with D perhaps TRBD1 (5 bases). There are 17 residues in the CDR3. Trimming removed 5 bases from V and 0 bases from J, with 17 bases in between. CDR3 DNA sequence: TGTGCCAGCAGTGGAATAAAGGACAAGAGCTCCTACAATGAGCAGTTCTTC. Its translation: CASSGIKDKSSYNEQFF.

The chain has TRBV7-2 and TRBJ2-1; D gene ambiguous. The V end was cut by 1 base, the J end by 5 bases, with 6 bases between. CDR3 length: 13 residues. In germline, CDR1 is SGHTA, CDR2 FQGNSA. CDR3 DNA sequence: TGTGCCAGCAGCTTAGGACCTAACAATGAGCAGTTCTTC. Amino acids: CASSLGPNNEQFF.

The chain couples TRBV20-1 to TRBJ1-2; TRBD1 might be the D (5 bases). V shed 6 bases and J shed 4 bases, with 9 bases lying between them. This CDR3 region has 11 residues. Germline CDR1 is DFQATT and CDR2 is SNEGSKA (reference sequence). The CDR3 region has the DNA TGCAGTGCCAGGGTGCGCTATGGCTACACCTTC. It yields the protein CSARVRYGYTF.

This clonotype has a count of ten or more. This chain uses TRBV3-1 with TRBJ2-1, with TRBD2 identical over 13 bases. This CDR3 is built from 19 residues. V was clipped by 5 bases and J by 9 bases; unmatched bases: 19. Germline loops: CDR1 LGHDT, CDR2 YNNKEL (reference sequence). CDR3 in DNA: TGTGCCAGCAGCAAAACGTCAAGCCTTACTAGCGGGAGGGCCGTTGAGCAGTTCTTC. It encodes CASSKTSSLTSGRAVEQFF.

Here the CDR3 DNA reads TGCGCCAGCAGCCAAGATTCCGGGGGAGGGCCCCCCTACGAGCAGTACTTC. It encodes CASSQDSGGGPPYEQYF. The chain recombines TRBV4-1 with TRBJ2-7; 7 nucleotides align to TRBD2. The CDR3 runs to 17 residues. The germline CDR1 and CDR2 sequences are MGHRA and YSYEKL. J gave up 2 bases and V 0 bases, and 10 bases lay outside the gene matches.

This clonotype was observed at least ten times. The rearrangement links TRBV28 to TRBJ2-4; the match to TRBD1 covers 8 bases. Germline V gene data show CDR1 as MDHEN and CDR2 as SYDVKM. The V segment lost 3 bases and the J segment 9 bases; nucleotides outside the gene matches: 4. The CDR3 is 13 amino acids. The CDR3 spells CASSLQGAGIQYF. The CDR3 DNA is TGTGCCAGCAGTTTGCAGGGGGCCGGCATTCAGTACTTC.

This clonotype was picked up a small number of times. The rearrangement uses TRBV20-1 and TRBJ2-7; 7 positions match TRBD1. Trimming at V came to 6 bases and at J to 7 bases, leaving 18 bases not matched to a gene. Germline V gives CDR1 DFQATT, CDR2 SNEGSKA (reference sequence). CDR3 length: 15 amino acids. For the CDR3, the DNA is TGCAGTGCATTAGTACCAACCGACAGGGTAGAGGAGCAGTACTTC. It yields the protein CSALVPTDRVEEQYF.

This clonotype was seen many times. V is TRBV24-1 and J is TRBJ1-1, with D possibly TRBD1 on 5 matching bases. This CDR3 is 15 amino acids long. V gave up 3 bases and J gave up 1 base, with 11 bases separating them. Looked up from germline, CDR1 is KGHDR and CDR2 is SFDVKD. CDR3 sequence: CATSDPRAGNTEAFF. The CDR3 region has the DNA TGTGCCACCAGTGATCCCAGGGCCGGGAACACTGAAGCTTTCTTT.

The CDR3 sequence: CASSQRWAAFESKNIQYF. The CDR3 nucleotides are TGCGCCAGCAGCCAACGCTGGGCAGCTTTTGAGTCCAAAAACATTCAGTACTTC. This chain links TRBV4-1 with TRBJ2-4; D ambiguous. The germline CDR1 and CDR2 sequences are MGHRA and YSYEKL. The CDR3 covers 18 residues. Trimming removed 2 bases from V and 2 bases from J, with 19 bases in between.

This clonotype has more than one count but fewer than ten. The CDR3 spells CASSQDSRREQYF. The DNA of the CDR3 is TGTGCCAGCAGCCAAGATAGTAGAAGAGAGCAGTACTTC. The chain combines TRBV14 with TRBJ2-7; no reliable D call. CDR3 length: 13 residues. Deletions cut 0 bases from V and 7 bases from J, with 10 bases between. Germline V gene lookup returns CDR1 SGHDN and CDR2 FVKESK.

This clonotype was seen many times. The gene calls are TRBV30 and TRBJ2-1; 9 nucleotides match TRBD2. The CDR3 has 14 amino acids. V trimming: 5 bases; J trimming: 7 bases; junction bases outside the gene matches: 9. The germline CDR1 and CDR2 sequences are GTSNPN and SVGIG (reference sequence). This CDR3 reads CAWGLAGLRNEQFF. DNA for the CDR3: TGTGCCTGGGGGCTAGCGGGACTACGAAATGAGCAGTTCTTC.

In this sample, this clonotype turned up many times. V usage is TRBV20-1 and J usage is TRBJ2-7; 8 bases align to TRBD2. Per the germline V gene, CDR1 is DFQATT and CDR2 is SNEGSKA (reference sequence). The V and J ends lost 6 bases and 5 bases, in that order; junction bases with no gene match: 3. CDR3 size: 11 residues. CDR3 protein: CSASGSNEQYF. CDR3 bases: TGCAGTGCAAGCGGGAGCAACGAGCAGTACTTC.

The chain has TRBV3-1 and TRBJ2-5; 8 nucleotides match TRBD2. V was clipped by 2 bases and J by 5 bases; unmatched bases: 10. CDR1 is LGHDT and CDR2 is YNNKEL in the germline V gene (reference sequence). The CDR3 is made up of 16 amino acids. The CDR3 coding sequence is TGTGCCAGCAGCCAACAACGGGAGGGCCTTAATGAGACCCAGTACTTC. Its protein product is CASSQQREGLNETQYF.

In its sample, this clonotype was seen many times. The chain couples TRBV7-2 to TRBJ2-1; a weak D match, TRBD1 (6 bases). Trimming cost V 3 bases and J 8 bases, with 14 bases left between them. The CDR3 covers 14 residues. The germline V gene encodes CDR1 SGHTA and CDR2 FQGNSA. The CDR3 reads CASSLEGGYYEQFF. The CDR3 DNA reads TGTGCCAGCAGCTTGGAAGGGGGTTACTATGAGCAGTTCTTC.

This clonotype was detected many times. The V call is TRBV3-1, the J call TRBJ2-7, with 10 bases lining up with TRBD1. With V trimmed by 5 bases and J by 0 bases, 7 bases remained unmatched. The germline V gene has CDR1 LGHDT and CDR2 YNNKEL (reference sequence). This CDR3 region has 16 residues. The CDR3 region is CASSGRDRGVSYEQYF. CDR3 DNA sequence: TGTGCCAGCAGCGGCCGGGACAGGGGTGTCTCCTACGAGCAGTACTTC.

This clonotype was recorded many times. The V call is TRBV2, the J call TRBJ1-4, with D possibly matching TRBD1 (6 bases). The germline CDR1 and CDR2 sequences are SNHLY and FYNNEI. V was clipped by 7 bases and J by 8 bases, with 20 bases between them. CDR3 length: 15 amino acids. Here the CDR3 reads CASNPQGFLGEKLFF. In DNA, the CDR3 is TGTGCCAGCAACCCGCAGGGGTTTTTGGGGGAAAAACTGTTTTTT. Combining the CDR3 with reference TRBV2 and TRBJ1-4 gives the whole variable domain EPEVTQTPSHQVTQMGQEVILRCVPISNHLYFYWYRQILGQKVEFLVSFYNNEISEKSEIFDDQFSVERPDGSNFTLKIRSTKLEDSAMYFCASNPQGFLGEKLFFGSGTQLSVL.

This rearrangement joins TRBV20-1 to TRBJ2-1; D ambiguous. From germline, CDR1 is DFQATT and CDR2 SNEGSKA (reference sequence). The V gene lost 3 bases and the J gene lost 5 bases, with 5 bases spanning the gap. The CDR3 is 11 amino acids. CDR3 in amino acids: CSARGNNEQFF. Here the CDR3 DNA reads TGCAGTGCTAGGGGGAACAATGAGCAGTTCTTC.

This clonotype was found many times. The chain combines TRBV28 with TRBJ2-7; the match to TRBD2 covers 8 bases. The CDR3 runs to 13 residues. CDR1 MDHEN and CDR2 SYDVKM come from the germline V gene. Trimming cost V 9 bases and J 1 base; bases outside gene matches: 5. DNA for the CDR3: TGTGCCAGAGAGCGGGGGAGGTCCTACGAGCAGTACTTC. It codes for CARERGRSYEQYF.

CDR3 sequence reads: CASPENQPQHF. In DNA, the CDR3 is TGCGCCAGCCCAGAAAATCAGCCCCAGCATTTT. The chain couples TRBV10-1 to TRBJ1-5; D is unresolved. This CDR3 is built from 11 residues. Germline V gives CDR1 WNHNN, CDR2 SYGVQD (reference sequence). Deletions cut 8 bases from V and 4 bases from J, with 6 bases between.

This clonotype was recorded only once. This chain uses TRBV7-2 with TRBJ2-1; tentatively, D is TRBD1 or TRBD2 (5 bases each). CDR1 and CDR2 (germline): SGHTA, FQGNSA. Trimming stripped 4 bases from V and 9 bases from J, with 16 bases between. This CDR3 region has 14 residues. This CDR3 is CASSSITGTREQFF. DNA for the CDR3: TGTGCCAGCAGCTCTATAACCGGGACCCGTGAGCAGTTCTTC.

This clonotype has just a few counts. A much larger clone differs by one base, so this may be a read error. The gene calls are TRBV7-9 and TRBJ1-1; TRBD1 is a possible D gene (6 bases). Germline CDR1 reads SEHNR; CDR2 reads FQNEAQ (reference sequence). This CDR3 region has 15 residues. The CDR3 DNA is TGTGCCAGCACCCCCAAGAACAGGGCGAACACTGAAGCTATCTTT. It codes for CASTPKNRANTEAIF.